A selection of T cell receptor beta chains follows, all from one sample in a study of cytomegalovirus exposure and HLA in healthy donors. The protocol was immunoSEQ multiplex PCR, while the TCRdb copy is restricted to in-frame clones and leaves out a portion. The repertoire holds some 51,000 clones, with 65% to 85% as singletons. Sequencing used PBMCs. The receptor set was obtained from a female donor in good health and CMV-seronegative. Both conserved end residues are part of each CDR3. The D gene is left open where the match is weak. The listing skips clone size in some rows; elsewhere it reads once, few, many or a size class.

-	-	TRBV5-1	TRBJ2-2	TGCGCCAGCAGCTTGGGTTTGGGGGGAGGCTGGACCACGGCCACCGGGGAGCTGTTTTTT	CASSLGLGGGWTTATGELFF
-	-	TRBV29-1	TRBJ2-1	TGCAGCGTTAGGGGGACTACTCCTTCAAGGGAGCAGTTCTTC	CSVRGTTPSREQFF
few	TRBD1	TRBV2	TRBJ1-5	TGTGCCAGCAGCCCCCGTACAGGGGGACCTTTTCAGCCCCAGCATTTT	CASSPRTGGPFQPQHF
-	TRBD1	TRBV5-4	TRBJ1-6	TGTGCCAGCAGCGGAGGGGGCGTCTCACCCCTCCACTTT	CASSGGGVSPLHF
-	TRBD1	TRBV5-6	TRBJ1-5	TGTGCCAGCAGCTTGGGTCGTTTAGAGGGACAGGGGAGCAATCAGCCCCAGCATTTT	CASSLGRLEGQGSNQPQHF
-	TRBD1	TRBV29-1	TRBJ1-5	TGCAGCGTTCGCGGACAGGGCGGCAATCAGCCCCAGCATTTT	CSVRGQGGNQPQHF
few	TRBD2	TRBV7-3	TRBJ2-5	TGTGCCAGCAGTACCAGTAGCGGGAGTAAGACCCAGTACTTC	CASSTSSGSKTQYF
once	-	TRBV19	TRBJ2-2	TGTGCCAGTAGTATCAGACAGAACACCGGGGAGCTGTTTTTT	CASSIRQNTGELFF
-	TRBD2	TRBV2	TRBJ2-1	TGTGCCAGCAGTGATCCGGGGGCGGGGGGGCCAGGCAATGAGCAGTTCTTC	CASSDPGAGGPGNEQFF
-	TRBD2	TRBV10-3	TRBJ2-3	TGTGCCATCAGGCTGGGGGGGAGCACAGATACGCAGTATTTT	CAIRLGGSTDTQYF
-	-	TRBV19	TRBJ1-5	TGTGCCAGTAGTGATTCGGGGGGTCAGCCCCAGCATTTT	CASSDSGGQPQHF
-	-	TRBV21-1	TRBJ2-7	TGTGCCAGCAGCAGTACTAGCGGGAGGGTGCGCGAGCAGTACTTC	CASSSTSGRVREQYF
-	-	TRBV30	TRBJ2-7	TGTGCCACCTCGACAGGTTTGTCCTACGAGCAGTACTTC	CATSTGLSYEQYF
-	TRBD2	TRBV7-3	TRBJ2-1	TGTGCCAGCGGCGCGCCGGGTAGCGGGAGAACGTTGACGAGTAACAATGAGCAGTTCTTC	CASGAPGSGRTLTSNNEQFF
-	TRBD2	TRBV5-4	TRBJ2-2	TGTGCCAGCAGCCCTGGACTAGCGGGAGGGCCTGGGGAGCTGTTTTTT	CASSPGLAGGPGELFF
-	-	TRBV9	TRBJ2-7	TGTGCCAGCAGCCCCGCGCCGGGAGACCTCTACGAGCAGTACTTC	CASSPAPGDLYEQYF
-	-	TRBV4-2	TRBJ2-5	TGTGCCAGCAGCCCCTCCCGAGGGGAGACCCAGTACTTC	CASSPSRGETQYF
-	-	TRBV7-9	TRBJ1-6	TGTGCCAGCAGCTTGGAGCTGGGTAGGAATTCACCCCTCCACTTT	CASSLELGRNSPLHF
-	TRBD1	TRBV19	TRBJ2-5	TGTGCCAGTAGTAGGGACAGTTACCAAGAGACCCAGTACTTC	CASSRDSYQETQYF
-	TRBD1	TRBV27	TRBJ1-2	TGTGCCAGCAGCCGACAGGGGTCTCGCGGTGGCTACACCTTC	CASSRQGSRGGYTF
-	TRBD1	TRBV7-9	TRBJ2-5	TGTGCCAGCAGCTCCAGGGGGCCGGAGACCCAGTACTTC	CASSSRGPETQYF
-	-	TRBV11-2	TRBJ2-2	TGTGCCAGCAGCATTACCGGGCCCTCGGGGACCGGGGAGCTGTTTTTT	CASSITGPSGTGELFF
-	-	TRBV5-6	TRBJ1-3	TGTGCCAGCACCACGCAGGGACTTGGAAACACCATATATTTT	CASTTQGLGNTIYF
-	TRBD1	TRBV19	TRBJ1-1	TGTGCCATACAGGGGCGAGAGACTGAAGCTTTCTTT	CAIQGRETEAFF
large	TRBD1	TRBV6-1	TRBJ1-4	TGTGCCAGCAGTCCTGGGACAGGGGGCTATGAAAAACTGTTTTTT	CASSPGTGGYEKLFF
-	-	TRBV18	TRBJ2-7	TGTGCCAGCTCACCTCCCGCGCGGACCTACGAGCAGTACTTC	CASSPPARTYEQYF
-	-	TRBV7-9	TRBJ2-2	TGTGCCAGCAGTCCCAGGGAAGCAGGGAACACCGGGGAGCTGTTTTTT	CASSPREAGNTGELFF
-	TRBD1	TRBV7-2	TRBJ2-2	TGTGCCAGCAGCGCGTACAGGGGGCTCACCGGGGAGCTGTTTTTT	CASSAYRGLTGELFF
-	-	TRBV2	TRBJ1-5	TGTGCCAGCAGTGAAAGTGGAAGGAGTCAGCCCCAGCATTTT	CASSESGRSQPQHF
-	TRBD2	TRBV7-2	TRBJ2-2	TGTGCCAGCAGCTTTGGACTAGCGGCCGGGGAGCTGTTTTTT	CASSFGLAAGELFF
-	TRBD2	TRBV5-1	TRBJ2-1	TGCGCCAGCAGCACGGCGACTAGCCCCTACAATGAGCAGTTCTTC	CASSTATSPYNEQFF
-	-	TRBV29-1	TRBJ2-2	TGCAGCGTGAAACAGGGGAGGAGGACCGGGGAGCTGTTTTTT	CSVKQGRRTGELFF
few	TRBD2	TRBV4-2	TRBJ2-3	TGTGCCAGCAGCCTTAGCGGGAGGGCCGGGGATACGCAGTATTTT	CASSLSGRAGDTQYF
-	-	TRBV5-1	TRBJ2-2	TGCGCCAGCAGCTTGGCGCGGATGAACACCGGGGAGCTGTTTTTT	CASSLARMNTGELFF
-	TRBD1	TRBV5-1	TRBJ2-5	TGCGCCAGCAGCTGGACAGGGGACGGAGAGACCCAGTACTTC	CASSWTGDGETQYF
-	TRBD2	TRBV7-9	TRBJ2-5	TGTGCCAGCAGCTTCGGGGGAGGGGAGACCCAGTACTTC	CASSFGGGETQYF
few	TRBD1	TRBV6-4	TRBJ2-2	TGTGCCAGCACCAAGACAGGGGGTGACACCGGGGAGCTGTTTTTT	CASTKTGGDTGELFF
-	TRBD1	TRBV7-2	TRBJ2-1	TGTGCCAGCAGCCACTCGGACAGGGGGCGCAATGAGCAGTTCTTC	CASSHSDRGRNEQFF
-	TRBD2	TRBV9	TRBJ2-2	TGTGCCAGCAGCGTATGGAGCGGGAGTCCCGGGTCGAACACCGGGGAGCTGTTTTTT	CASSVWSGSPGSNTGELFF
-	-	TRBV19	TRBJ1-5	TGTGCCAGTAGTATTGCAGGGGGCAATCAGCCCCAGCATTTT	CASSIAGGNQPQHF
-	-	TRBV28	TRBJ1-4	TGTGCCAGCAGTTTAGTATCGGGGAATGAAAAACTGTTTTTT	CASSLVSGNEKLFF